The source of this T cell receptor (beta chain) is a study of PD-1 blockade in classical Hodgkin lymphoma. Only in-frame clones appear in the TCRdb table, and some are missing; sequencing was by immunoSEQ multiplex PCR. The sample yields 90,000 to 110,000 clones, about 92% seen once. The length of the CDR3 is 13 residues. V was pared by 0 bases and J by 3 bases, with 4 bases between. Per germline, CDR1 SGHRS and CDR2 YFSETQ. Sample time point: cycle 4 day 1 (C4D1), after around six weeks of nivolumab. Every patient was affected by relapse after autologous stem cell transplantation, while exposure to brentuximab vedotin was not uniform.

The origin of this receptor is a human donor with classical Hodgkin lymphoma. The chain recombines TRBV5-1 with TRBJ2-1; no definite D call. The material sequenced was peripheral blood mononuclear cells (PBMCs), taken before the fourth cycle of nivolumab. The CDR3 here is CASSLDIYNEQFF. The CDR3 coding sequence is TGCGCCAGCAGCTTGGACATCTACAATGAGCAGTTCTTC.